The 2 T cell receptor beta chains below were found in one sample sequenced in a study of relationships among human T cell subsets. Naive plus transitional T cells were isolated with anti-CD45RA microbeads from pooled CD4+ and CD8+ T cells. TCR alpha and beta CDR3s were amplified from mRNA by semiquantitative ARM-PCR. In ARM-PCR, communal superprimers followed tagged nested gene-specific primers for exponential amplification. MiXCR, applied by TCRdb to the multiplex PCR reads, yields one record per CDR3 protein. The table lists approximately 7,300 distinct CDR3 sequences, 55% to 75% of them singletons. Material: naive and transitional (CD45RA+) T cells sorted from blood. The receptors stem from a man aged 40-50 years in good health.

The J gene is TRBJ2-5, the V gene TRBV29-1; 8 nucleotides align to TRBD2. The CDR3 length is 16 residues. Germline assignment: CDR1 SQVTM and CDR2 ANQGSEA. The junction had 10 bases not matched to a gene; V was cut back by 4 bases and J by 0 bases. The CDR3, as DNA: TGCAGCGTTGCCCTCCCAAGCGGGAGCCACCAAGAGACCCAGTACTTC. Translating it yields CSVALPSGSHQETQYF.

The gene calls are TRBV6-1 and TRBJ2-7; D might be TRBD1 (6 bases). This CDR3 is 15 amino acids long. The V and J ends lost 3 bases and 0 bases respectively, with 12 bases between them. CDR1 and CDR2 from the germline V gene are MNHNS and SASEGT. CDR3 region: CASSEGAGSSYEQYF. The CDR3 DNA follows: TGTGCCAGCAGTGAGGGGGCCGGAAGCTCCTACGAGCAGTACTTC.